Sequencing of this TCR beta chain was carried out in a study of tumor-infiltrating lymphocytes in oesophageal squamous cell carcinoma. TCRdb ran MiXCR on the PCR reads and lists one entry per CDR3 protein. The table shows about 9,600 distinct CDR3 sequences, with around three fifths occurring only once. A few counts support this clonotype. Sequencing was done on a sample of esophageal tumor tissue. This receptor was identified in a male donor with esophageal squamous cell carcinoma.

The CDR3 loop is CASRIGFTSIQETQYF. CDR3 coding DNA: TGTGCCAGCAGGATTGGGTTTACTAGCATACAAGAGACCCAGTACTTC. The chain uses TRBV7-2 and TRBJ2-5; D might be TRBD2 (6 bases). The CDR3 totals 16 residues. Germline-derived CDR1 and CDR2 are SGHTA and FQGNSA. V was shortened by 6 bases and J by 2 bases, with 19 bases between the two germline ends.